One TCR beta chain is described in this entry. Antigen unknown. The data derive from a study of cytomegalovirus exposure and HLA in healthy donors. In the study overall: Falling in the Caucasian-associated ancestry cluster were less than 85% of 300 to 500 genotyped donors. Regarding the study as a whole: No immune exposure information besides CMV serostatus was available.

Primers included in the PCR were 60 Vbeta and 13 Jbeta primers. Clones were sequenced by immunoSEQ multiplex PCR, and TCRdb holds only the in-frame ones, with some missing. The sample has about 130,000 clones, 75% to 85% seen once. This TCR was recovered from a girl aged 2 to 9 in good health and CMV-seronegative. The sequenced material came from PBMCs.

The CDR3 sequence: CASGLPGTSGGTDTQYF. The CDR3 coding sequence is TGTGCTAGTGGTTTGCCCGGGACTAGCGGTGGGACAGATACGCAGTATTTT. The J gene is TRBJ2-3, the V gene TRBV12-5; 11 positions agree with TRBD2. The ends lost 2 bases at V and 3 bases at J; junction bases unmatched: 7. CDR3 length: 17 amino acids. CDR1 and CDR2 (germline): LGHNT, FRNRAP. Full variable domain (outside the CDR3, taken from reference TRBV12-5 and TRBJ2-3): DARVTQTPRHKVTEMGQEVTMRCQPILGHNTVFWYRQTMMQGLELLAYFRNRAPLDDSGMPKDRFSAEMPDATLATLKIQPSEPRDSAVYFCASGLPGTSGGTDTQYFGPGTRLTVL.